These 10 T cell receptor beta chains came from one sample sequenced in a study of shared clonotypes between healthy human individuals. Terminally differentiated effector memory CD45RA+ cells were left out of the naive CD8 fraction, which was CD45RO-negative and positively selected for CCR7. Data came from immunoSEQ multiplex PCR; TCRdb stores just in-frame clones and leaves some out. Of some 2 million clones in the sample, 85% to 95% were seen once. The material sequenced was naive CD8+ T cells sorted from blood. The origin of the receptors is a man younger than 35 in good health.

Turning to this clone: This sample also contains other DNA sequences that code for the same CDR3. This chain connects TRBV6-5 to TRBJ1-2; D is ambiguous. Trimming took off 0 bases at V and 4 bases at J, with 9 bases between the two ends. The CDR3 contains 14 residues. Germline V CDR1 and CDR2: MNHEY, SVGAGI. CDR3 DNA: TGTGCCAGCAGTTACTCAGAGGGTTTCTATGGCTACACCTTC. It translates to CASSYSEGFYGYTF.

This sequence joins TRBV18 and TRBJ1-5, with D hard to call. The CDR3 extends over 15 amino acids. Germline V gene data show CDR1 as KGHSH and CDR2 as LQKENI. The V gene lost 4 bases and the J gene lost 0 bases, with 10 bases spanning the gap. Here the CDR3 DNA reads TGTGCCAGCTCACAAGGACGGAATAGCAATCAGCCCCAGCATTTT. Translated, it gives CASSQGRNSNQPQHF.

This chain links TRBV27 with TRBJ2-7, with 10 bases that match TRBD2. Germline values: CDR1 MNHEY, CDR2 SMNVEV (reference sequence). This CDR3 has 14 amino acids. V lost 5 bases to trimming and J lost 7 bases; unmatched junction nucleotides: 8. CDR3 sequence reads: CASSPGLAVGEQYF. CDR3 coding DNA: TGTGCCAGCAGTCCCGGACTAGCGGTGGGGGAGCAGTACTTC.

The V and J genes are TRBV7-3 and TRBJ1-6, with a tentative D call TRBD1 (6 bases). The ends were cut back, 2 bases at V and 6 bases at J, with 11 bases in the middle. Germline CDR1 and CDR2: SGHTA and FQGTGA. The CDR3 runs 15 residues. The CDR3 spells CASSLGGGANSPLHF. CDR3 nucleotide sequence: TGTGCCAGCAGCTTAGGGGGCGGGGCTAATTCACCCCTCCACTTT.

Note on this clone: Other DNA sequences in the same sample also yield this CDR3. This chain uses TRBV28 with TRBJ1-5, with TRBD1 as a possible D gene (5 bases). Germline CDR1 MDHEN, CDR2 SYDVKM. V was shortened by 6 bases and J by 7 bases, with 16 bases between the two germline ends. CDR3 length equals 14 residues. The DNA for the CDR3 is TGTGCCAGCAGCTTAGAAGGGGTGGGGCAGCCCCAGCATTTT. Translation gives CASSLEGVGQPQHF.

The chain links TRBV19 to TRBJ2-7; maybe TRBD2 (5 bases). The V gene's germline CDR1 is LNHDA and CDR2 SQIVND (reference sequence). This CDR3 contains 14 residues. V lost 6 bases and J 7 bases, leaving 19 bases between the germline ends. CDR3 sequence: CASSQPTLDGEQYF. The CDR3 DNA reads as TGTGCCAGTAGCCAACCCACACTAGATGGGGAGCAGTACTTC. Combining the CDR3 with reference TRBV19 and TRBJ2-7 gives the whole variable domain DGGITQSPKYLFRKEGQNVTLSCEQNLNHDAMYWYRQDPGQGLRLIYYSQIVNDFQKGDIAEGYSVSREKKESFPLTVTSAQKNPTAFYLCASSQPTLDGEQYFGPGTRLTVT.

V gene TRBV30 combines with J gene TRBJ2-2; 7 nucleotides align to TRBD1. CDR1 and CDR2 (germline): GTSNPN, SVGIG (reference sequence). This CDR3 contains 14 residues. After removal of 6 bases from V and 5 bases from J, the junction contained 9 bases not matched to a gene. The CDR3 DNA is TGTGCCTGCAAAGGGGGCCCGTGGACCGGGGAGCTGTTTTTT. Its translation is CACKGGPWTGELFF.

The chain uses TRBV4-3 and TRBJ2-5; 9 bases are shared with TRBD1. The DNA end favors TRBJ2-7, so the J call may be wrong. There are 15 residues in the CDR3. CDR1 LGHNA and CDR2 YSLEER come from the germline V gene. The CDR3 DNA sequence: TGCGCCAGCAGCCAACTGGGACAGGGTGCCTACGAGCAGTACTTC. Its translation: CASSQLGQGAYEQYF.

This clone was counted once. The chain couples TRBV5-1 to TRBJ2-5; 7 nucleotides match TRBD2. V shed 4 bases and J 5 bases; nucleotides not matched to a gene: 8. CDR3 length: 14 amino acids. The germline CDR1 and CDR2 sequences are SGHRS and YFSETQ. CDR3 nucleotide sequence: TGCGCCAGCAGCAAACGGGCGGGAGTCGAGACCCAGTACTTC. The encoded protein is CASSKRAGVETQYF.

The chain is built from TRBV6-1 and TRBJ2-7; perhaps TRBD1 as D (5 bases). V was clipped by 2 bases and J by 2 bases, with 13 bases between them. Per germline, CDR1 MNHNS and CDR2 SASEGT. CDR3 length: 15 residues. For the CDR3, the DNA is TGTGCCAGCAGTGAAACCAGGGCCTCCACCTACGAGCAGTACTTC. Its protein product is CASSETRASTYEQYF.